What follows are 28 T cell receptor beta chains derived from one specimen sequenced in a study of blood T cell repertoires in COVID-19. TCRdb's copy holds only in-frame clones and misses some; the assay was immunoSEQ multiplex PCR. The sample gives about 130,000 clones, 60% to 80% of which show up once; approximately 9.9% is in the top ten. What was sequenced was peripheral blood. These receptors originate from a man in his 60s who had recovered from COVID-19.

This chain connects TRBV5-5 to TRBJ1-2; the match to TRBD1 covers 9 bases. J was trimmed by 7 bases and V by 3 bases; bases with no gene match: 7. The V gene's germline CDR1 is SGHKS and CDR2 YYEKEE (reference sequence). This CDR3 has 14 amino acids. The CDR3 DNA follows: TGTGCCAGCAGCTGGGGACAGGGTCAGAGTGGCTACACCTTC. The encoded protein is CASSWGQGQSGYTF.

This CDR3 reads CASSLATGTGNTIYF. In DNA form, the CDR3 reads TGTGCCAGCAGCTTAGCAACAGGGACTGGAAACACCATATATTTT. The chain joins TRBV7-2 to TRBJ1-3; D might be TRBD1 (6 bases). Trimming removed 0 bases from V and 2 bases from J, with 8 bases in between. Germline lookup yields CDR1 SGHTA and CDR2 FQGNSA. This CDR3 spans 15 amino acids.

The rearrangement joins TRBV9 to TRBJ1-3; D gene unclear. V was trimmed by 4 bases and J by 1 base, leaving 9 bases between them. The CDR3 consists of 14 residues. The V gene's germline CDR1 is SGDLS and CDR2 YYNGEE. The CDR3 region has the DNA TGTGCCAGCAGCTCCGGGAGTTCTGGAAACACCATATATTTT. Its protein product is CASSSGSSGNTIYF.

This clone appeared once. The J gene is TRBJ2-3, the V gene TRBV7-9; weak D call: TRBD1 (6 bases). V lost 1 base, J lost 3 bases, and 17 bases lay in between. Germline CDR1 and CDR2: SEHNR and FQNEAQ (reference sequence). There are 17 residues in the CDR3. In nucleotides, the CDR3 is TGTGCCAGCAGCTTAGTAGGGCGGCCAGGGGCGACAGATACGCAGTATTTT. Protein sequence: CASSLVGRPGATDTQYF.

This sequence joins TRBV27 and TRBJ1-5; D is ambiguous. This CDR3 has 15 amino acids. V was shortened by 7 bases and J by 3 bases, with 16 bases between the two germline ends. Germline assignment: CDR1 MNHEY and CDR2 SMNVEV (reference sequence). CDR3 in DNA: TGTGCCAGCACTCCTACGCCAATTTACAATCAGCCCCAGCATTTT. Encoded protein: CASTPTPIYNQPQHF.

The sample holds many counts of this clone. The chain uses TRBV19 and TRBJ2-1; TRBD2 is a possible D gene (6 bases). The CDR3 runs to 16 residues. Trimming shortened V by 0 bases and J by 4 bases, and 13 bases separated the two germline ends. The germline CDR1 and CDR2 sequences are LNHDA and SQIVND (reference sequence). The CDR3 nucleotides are TGTGCCAGTAGTATAGATGCCGGGACTTCGTACAATGAGCAGTTCTTC. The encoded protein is CASSIDAGTSYNEQFF.

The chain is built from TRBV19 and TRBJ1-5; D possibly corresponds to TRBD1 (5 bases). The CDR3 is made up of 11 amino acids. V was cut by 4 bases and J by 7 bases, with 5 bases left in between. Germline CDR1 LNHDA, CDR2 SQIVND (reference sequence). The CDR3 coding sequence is TGTGCCAGTAGTAAGGGGCAGCCCCAGCATTTT. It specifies CASSKGQPQHF. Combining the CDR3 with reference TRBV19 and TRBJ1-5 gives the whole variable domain DGGITQSPKYLFRKEGQNVTLSCEQNLNHDAMYWYRQDPGQGLRLIYYSQIVNDFQKGDIAEGYSVSREKKESFPLTVTSAQKNPTAFYLCASSKGQPQHFGDGTRLSIL.

Here the CDR3 reads CASSQGGGYGYTF. The CDR3, as DNA: TGTGCCAGCAGCCAGGGGGGAGGCTATGGCTACACCTTC. The chain recombines TRBV7-2 with TRBJ1-2; 7 positions agree with TRBD1. The CDR3 totals 13 residues. Germline loops: CDR1 SGHTA, CDR2 FQGNSA. Germline trimming cut 5 bases from V and 4 bases from J; bases unmatched to any gene: 4.

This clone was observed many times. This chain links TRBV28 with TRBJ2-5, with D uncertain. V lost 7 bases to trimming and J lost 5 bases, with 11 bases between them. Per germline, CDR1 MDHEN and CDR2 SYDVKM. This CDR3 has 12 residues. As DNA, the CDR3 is TGTGCCAGCACCGGGTCGAGGGAGACCCAGTACTTC. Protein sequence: CASTGSRETQYF.

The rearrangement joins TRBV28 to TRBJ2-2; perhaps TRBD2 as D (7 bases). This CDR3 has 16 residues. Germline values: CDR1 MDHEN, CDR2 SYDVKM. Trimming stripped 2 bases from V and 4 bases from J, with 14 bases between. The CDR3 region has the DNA TGTGCCAGCAGTTTAAGGGGAGGGGGAAGCACCGGGGAGCTGTTTTTT. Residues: CASSLRGGGSTGELFF.

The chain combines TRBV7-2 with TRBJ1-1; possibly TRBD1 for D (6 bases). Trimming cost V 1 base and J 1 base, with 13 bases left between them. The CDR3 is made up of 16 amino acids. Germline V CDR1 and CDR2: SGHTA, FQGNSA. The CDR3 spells CASSLEQGRGNTEAFF. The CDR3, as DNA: TGTGCCAGCAGCTTAGAACAGGGAAGAGGGAACACTGAAGCTTTCTTT.

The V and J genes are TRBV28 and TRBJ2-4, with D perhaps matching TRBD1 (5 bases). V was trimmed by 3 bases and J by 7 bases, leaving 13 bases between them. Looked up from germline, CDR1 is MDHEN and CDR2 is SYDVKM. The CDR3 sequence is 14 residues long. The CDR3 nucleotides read TGTGCCAGCAGTTTGGCAGGGTCTAGGAACATTCAGTACTTC. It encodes CASSLAGSRNIQYF. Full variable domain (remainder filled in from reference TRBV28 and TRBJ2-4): DVKVTQSSRYLVKRTGEKVFLECVQDMDHENMFWYRQDPGLGLRLIYFSYDVKMKEKGDIPEGYSVSREKKERFSLILESASTNQTSMYLCASSLAGSRNIQYFGAGTRLSVL.

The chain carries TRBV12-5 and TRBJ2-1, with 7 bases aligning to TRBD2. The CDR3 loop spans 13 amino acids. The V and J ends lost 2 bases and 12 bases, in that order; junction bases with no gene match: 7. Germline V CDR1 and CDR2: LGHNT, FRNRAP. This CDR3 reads CASGLSSGSVQFF. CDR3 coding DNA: TGTGCTAGTGGTTTGTCTAGCGGCTCCGTGCAGTTCTTC.

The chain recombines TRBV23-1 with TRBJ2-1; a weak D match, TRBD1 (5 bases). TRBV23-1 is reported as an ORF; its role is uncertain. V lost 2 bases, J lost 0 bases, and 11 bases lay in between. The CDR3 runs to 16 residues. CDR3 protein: CASSQRGRSSYNEQFF. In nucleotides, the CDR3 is TGCGCCAGCAGTCAAAGGGGCAGGTCCTCCTACAATGAGCAGTTCTTC.

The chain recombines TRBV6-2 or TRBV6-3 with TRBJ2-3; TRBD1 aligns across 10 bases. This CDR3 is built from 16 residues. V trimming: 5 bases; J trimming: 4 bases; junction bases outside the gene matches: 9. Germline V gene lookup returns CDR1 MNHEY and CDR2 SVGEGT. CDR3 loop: CASSLDRGRRADTQYF. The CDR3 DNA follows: TGTGCCAGCAGTCTAGACAGGGGGCGCAGGGCAGATACGCAGTATTTT.

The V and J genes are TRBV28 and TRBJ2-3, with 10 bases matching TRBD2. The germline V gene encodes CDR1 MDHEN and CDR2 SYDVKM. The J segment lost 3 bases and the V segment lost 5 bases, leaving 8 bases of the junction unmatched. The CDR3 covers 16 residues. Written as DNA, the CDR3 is TGTGCCAGCAGTCCTTGGGGTAGCGGGGGGACAGATACGCAGTATTTT. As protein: CASSPWGSGGTDTQYF.

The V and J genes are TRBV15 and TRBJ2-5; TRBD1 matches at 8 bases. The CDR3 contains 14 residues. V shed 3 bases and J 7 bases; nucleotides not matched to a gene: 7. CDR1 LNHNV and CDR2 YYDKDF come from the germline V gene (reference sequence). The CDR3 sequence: CATSRDRVIGTQYF. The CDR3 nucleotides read TGTGCCACCAGCAGGGACAGGGTCATAGGGACCCAGTACTTC.

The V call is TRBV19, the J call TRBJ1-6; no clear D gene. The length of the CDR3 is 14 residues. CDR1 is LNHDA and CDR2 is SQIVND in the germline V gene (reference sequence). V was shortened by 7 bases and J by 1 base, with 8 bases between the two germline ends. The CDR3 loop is CASKAGSYNSPLHF. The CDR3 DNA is TGTGCCAGTAAGGCAGGATCCTATAATTCACCCCTCCACTTT. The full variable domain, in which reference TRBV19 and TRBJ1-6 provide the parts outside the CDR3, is DGGITQSPKYLFRKEGQNVTLSCEQNLNHDAMYWYRQDPGQGLRLIYYSQIVNDFQKGDIAEGYSVSREKKESFPLTVTSAQKNPTAFYLCASKAGSYNSPLHFGNGTRLTVT.

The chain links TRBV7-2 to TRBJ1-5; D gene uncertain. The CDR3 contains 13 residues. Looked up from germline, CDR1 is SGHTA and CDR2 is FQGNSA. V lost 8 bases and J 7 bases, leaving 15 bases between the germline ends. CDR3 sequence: CASGGPPPQPQHF. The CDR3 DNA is TGTGCCAGCGGCGGGCCTCCGCCCCAGCCCCAGCATTTT.

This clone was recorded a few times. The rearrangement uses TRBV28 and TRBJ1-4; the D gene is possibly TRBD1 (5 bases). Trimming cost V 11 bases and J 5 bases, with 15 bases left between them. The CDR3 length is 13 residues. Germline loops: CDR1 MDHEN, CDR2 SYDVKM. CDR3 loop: CACYARGNEKLFF. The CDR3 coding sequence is TGTGCCTGTTACGCTAGGGGCAATGAAAAACTGTTTTTT.

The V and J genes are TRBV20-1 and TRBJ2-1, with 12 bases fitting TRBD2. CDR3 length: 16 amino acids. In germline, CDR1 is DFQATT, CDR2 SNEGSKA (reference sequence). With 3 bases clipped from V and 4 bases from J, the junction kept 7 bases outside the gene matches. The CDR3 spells CSASSLAGGPYNEQFF. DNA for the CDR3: TGCAGTGCTAGTAGTCTAGCGGGAGGGCCGTACAATGAGCAGTTCTTC.

DNA of the CDR3: TGTGCCAGCATCCCTTGGGGGGGGCGCGGATATGGCTACACCTTC. Translation gives CASIPWGGRGYGYTF. V gene TRBV5-5 combines with J gene TRBJ1-2; tentative D call: TRBD1 (6 bases). Germline V gives CDR1 SGHKS, CDR2 YYEKEE (reference sequence). V lost 6 bases and J 5 bases, leaving 20 bases between the germline ends. This CDR3 is built from 15 residues. Using reference TRBV5-5 and TRBJ1-2 for the parts outside the CDR3, the full variable domain is DAGVTQSPTHLIKTRGQQVTLRCSPISGHKSVSWYQQVLGQGPQFIFQYYEKEERGRGNFPDRFSARQFPNYSSELNVNALLLGDSALYLCASIPWGGRGYGYTFGSGTRLTVV.

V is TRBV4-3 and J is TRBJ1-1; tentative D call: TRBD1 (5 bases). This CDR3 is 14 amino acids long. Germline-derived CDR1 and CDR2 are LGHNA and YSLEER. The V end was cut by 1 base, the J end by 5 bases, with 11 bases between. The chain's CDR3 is CASSQVNPGTEAFF. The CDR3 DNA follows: TGCGCCAGCAGCCAAGTTAATCCAGGGACTGAAGCTTTCTTT.

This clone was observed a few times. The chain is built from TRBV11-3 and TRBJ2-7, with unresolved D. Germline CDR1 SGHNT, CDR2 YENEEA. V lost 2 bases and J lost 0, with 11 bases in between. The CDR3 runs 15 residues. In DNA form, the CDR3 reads TGTGCCAGCAGCTTATCGAGCGCGAGCTCCTACGAGCAGTACTTC. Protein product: CASSLSSASSYEQYF.

DNA for the CDR3: TGCGCCAGCAGTGAGGCACTCTCCTACAATGAGCAGTTCTTC. Protein: CASSEALSYNEQFF. The chain is built from TRBV10-2 and TRBJ2-1; D remains ambiguous. The CDR3 loop spans 14 amino acids. Looked up from germline, CDR1 is WSHSY and CDR2 is SAAADI. V was trimmed by 2 bases and J by 0 bases, leaving 5 bases between them.

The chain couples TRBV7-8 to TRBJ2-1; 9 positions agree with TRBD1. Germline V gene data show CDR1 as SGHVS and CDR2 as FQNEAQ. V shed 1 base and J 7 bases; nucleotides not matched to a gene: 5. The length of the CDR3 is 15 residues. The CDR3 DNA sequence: TGTGCCAGCAGCTTAGACAGGGGGCTCGGGAATGAGCAGTTCTTC. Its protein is CASSLDRGLGNEQFF.

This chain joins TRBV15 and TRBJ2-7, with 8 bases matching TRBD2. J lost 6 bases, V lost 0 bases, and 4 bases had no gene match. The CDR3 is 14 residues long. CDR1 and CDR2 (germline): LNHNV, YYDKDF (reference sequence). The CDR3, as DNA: TGTGCCACCAGCAGAGATCGGGGGGGGCTCGAGCAGTACTTC. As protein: CATSRDRGGLEQYF.

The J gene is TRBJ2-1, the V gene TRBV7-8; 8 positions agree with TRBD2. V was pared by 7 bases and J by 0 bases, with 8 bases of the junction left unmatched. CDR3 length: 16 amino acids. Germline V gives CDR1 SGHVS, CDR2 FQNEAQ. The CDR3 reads CASNKIAGSSYNEQFF. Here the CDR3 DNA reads TGTGCCAGCAATAAAATAGCGGGGAGCTCCTACAATGAGCAGTTCTTC.